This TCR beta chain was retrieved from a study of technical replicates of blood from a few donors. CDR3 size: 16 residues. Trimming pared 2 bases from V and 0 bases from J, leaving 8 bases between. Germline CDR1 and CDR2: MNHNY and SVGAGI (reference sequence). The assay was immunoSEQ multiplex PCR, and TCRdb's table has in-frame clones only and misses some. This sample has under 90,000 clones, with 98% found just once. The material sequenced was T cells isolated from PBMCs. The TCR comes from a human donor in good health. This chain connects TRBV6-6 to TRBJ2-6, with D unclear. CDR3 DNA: TGTGCCAGCAGTTACCCCCCTCTCTCTGGGGCCAACGTCCTGACTTTC. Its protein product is CASSYPPLSGANVLTF.